A selection of T cell receptor beta chains follows, all from one sample in a study of blood T cells in healthy people across ages. One entry per CDR3 protein results from TCRdb running MiXCR on the 5' RACE reads. The sample shows about 1.8 million distinct CDR3 sequences, 49% of them seen only once. Sequencing was done on a sample of blood. The receptors stem from a woman in her thirties or forties in good health. Both conserved end residues are part of each CDR3. The order of the fields is D gene, clone size, J gene, V gene, CDR3 protein, CDR3 DNA. The D gene is left open where the match is weak. Clone size is not always given. Where it is, it says once, few, many or a class for expanded clones.

D gene: -; clone size: many; J gene: TRBJ2-7; V gene: TRBV7-8; CDR3 protein: CASSFNVGYEQYF; CDR3 DNA: TGTGCCAGCAGCTTCAACGTGGGCTACGAGCAGTACTTC
D gene: TRBD1; clone size: -; J gene: TRBJ1-1; V gene: TRBV12-3/TRBV12-4; CDR3 protein: CASIRTGGNTEAFF; CDR3 DNA: TGTGCCAGCATTCGGACAGGGGGGAACACTGAAGCTTTCTTT
D gene: -; clone size: -; J gene: TRBJ2-4; V gene: TRBV7-9; CDR3 protein: CASSADSENIQYF; CDR3 DNA: TGTGCCAGCAGCGCGGACAGCGAAAACATTCAGTACTTC
D gene: -; clone size: -; J gene: TRBJ2-5; V gene: TRBV7-3; CDR3 protein: CASSSPMSETQYF; CDR3 DNA: TGTGCCAGCAGCTCCCCCATGTCGGAGACCCAGTACTTC
D gene: -; clone size: -; J gene: TRBJ1-1; V gene: TRBV7-8; CDR3 protein: CASSQYPGLGRGTEAFF; CDR3 DNA: TGTGCCAGCAGCCAGTATCCAGGGCTGGGGAGAGGCACTGAAGCTTTCTTT
D gene: -; clone size: -; J gene: TRBJ2-7; V gene: TRBV20-1; CDR3 protein: CSAGLNSYEQYF; CDR3 DNA: TGCAGTGCTGGCCTGAACAGCTACGAGCAGTACTTC
D gene: -; clone size: many; J gene: TRBJ2-1; V gene: TRBV27; CDR3 protein: CASSLRGSYNEQFF; CDR3 DNA: TGTGCCAGCAGCTTACGGGGTTCCTACAATGAGCAGTTCTTC
D gene: TRBD1; clone size: -; J gene: TRBJ2-5; V gene: TRBV20-1; CDR3 protein: CSARGQGEGVEQYF; CDR3 DNA: TGCAGTGCTAGAGGACAGGGGGAGGGGGTGGAGCAGTACTTC
D gene: TRBD1; clone size: few; J gene: TRBJ1-2; V gene: TRBV29-1; CDR3 protein: CSVESRGNSHYGYTF; CDR3 DNA: TGCAGCGTTGAGTCCAGGGGGAACTCCCACTATGGCTACACCTTC
D gene: -; clone size: -; J gene: TRBJ1-4; V gene: TRBV4-3; CDR3 protein: CASSRGGGSNEKLFF; CDR3 DNA: TGCGCCAGCAGCCGCGGCGGGGGCTCTAATGAAAAACTGTTTTTT
D gene: -; clone size: few; J gene: TRBJ2-4; V gene: TRBV29-1; CDR3 protein: CSVYIQIAKNIQYF; CDR3 DNA: TGCAGCGTTTACATACAGATAGCCAAAAACATTCAGTACTTC
D gene: TRBD1; clone size: -; J gene: TRBJ1-1; V gene: TRBV9; CDR3 protein: CASSVGLRQGDITEAFF; CDR3 DNA: TGTGCCAGCAGCGTAGGATTGAGACAGGGGGATATCACTGAAGCTTTCTTT
D gene: -; clone size: -; J gene: TRBJ2-6; V gene: TRBV7-2; CDR3 protein: CASSRANTGANVLTF; CDR3 DNA: TGTGCCAGCAGCCGGGCCAACACTGGGGCCAACGTCCTGACTTTC
D gene: -; clone size: few; J gene: TRBJ1-6; V gene: TRBV7-8; CDR3 protein: CASSLGSGSYNSPLHF; CDR3 DNA: TGTGCCAGCAGCTTGGGGAGTGGGTCCTATAATTCACCCCTCCACTTT
D gene: -; clone size: -; J gene: TRBJ2-3; V gene: TRBV5-1; CDR3 protein: CASSLEWTIDDTQYF; CDR3 DNA: TGCGCCAGCAGCTTGGAATGGACGATAGATGATACGCAGTATTTT
D gene: TRBD2; clone size: few; J gene: TRBJ2-7; V gene: TRBV12-3/TRBV12-4; CDR3 protein: CASRVCGGLCYEQYF; CDR3 DNA: TGTGCCAGCAGGGTTTGCGGGGGTCTATGCTACGAGCAGTACTTC
D gene: -; clone size: -; J gene: TRBJ2-1; V gene: TRBV7-9; CDR3 protein: CASSLTNNNEQFF; CDR3 DNA: TGTGCCAGCAGCTTGACTAACAACAATGAGCAGTTCTTC
D gene: TRBD2; clone size: -; J gene: TRBJ2-7; V gene: TRBV20-1; CDR3 protein: CSAIPTPGGNYEQYF; CDR3 DNA: TGCAGTGCAATCCCCACTCCCGGGGGGAACTACGAGCAGTACTTC
D gene: -; clone size: few; J gene: TRBJ2-5; V gene: TRBV14; CDR3 protein: CASSQAVLKGETQYF; CDR3 DNA: TGTGCCAGCAGCCAAGCGGTCCTGAAGGGAGAGACCCAGTACTTC
D gene: -; clone size: few; J gene: TRBJ2-5; V gene: TRBV20-1; CDR3 protein: CSADLMWGEGEETQYF; CDR3 DNA: TGCAGTGCGGACCTTATGTGGGGGGAAGGAGAAGAGACCCAGTACTTC
D gene: -; clone size: -; J gene: TRBJ2-1; V gene: TRBV20-1; CDR3 protein: CSAREEGAGATSYNEQFF; CDR3 DNA: TGCAGTGCTAGAGAAGAGGGGGCGGGGGCAACCTCCTACAATGAGCAGTTCTTC
D gene: TRBD2; clone size: few; J gene: TRBJ2-3; V gene: TRBV7-2; CDR3 protein: CASSLGLTSGGLDTDTQYF; CDR3 DNA: TGTGCCAGCAGCTTAGGACTGACTAGCGGGGGCCTAGACACAGATACGCAGTATTTT
D gene: -; clone size: -; J gene: TRBJ2-3; V gene: TRBV5-4; CDR3 protein: CASSWPLEDTQYF; CDR3 DNA: TGTGCCAGCAGCTGGCCCCTAGAAGATACGCAGTATTTT
D gene: -; clone size: -; J gene: TRBJ1-2; V gene: TRBV12-3/TRBV12-4; CDR3 protein: CASSLGRQFNYGYTF; CDR3 DNA: TGTGCCAGCAGTTTAGGTCGGCAGTTTAACTATGGCTACACCTTC
D gene: -; clone size: few; J gene: TRBJ2-1; V gene: TRBV6-5; CDR3 protein: CASSPGLVRNEQFF; CDR3 DNA: TGTGCCAGCTCCCCAGGGCTAGTGCGGAATGAGCAGTTCTTC
D gene: TRBD2; clone size: few; J gene: TRBJ2-5; V gene: TRBV7-3; CDR3 protein: CASSLRVGRGETQYF; CDR3 DNA: TGTGCCAGCAGCTTAAGGGTAGGGAGGGGAGAGACCCAGTACTTC
D gene: -; clone size: few; J gene: TRBJ2-4; V gene: TRBV7-2; CDR3 protein: CASSSGPQNIQYF; CDR3 DNA: TGTGCCAGCAGCTCGGGACCCCAAAACATTCAGTACTTC